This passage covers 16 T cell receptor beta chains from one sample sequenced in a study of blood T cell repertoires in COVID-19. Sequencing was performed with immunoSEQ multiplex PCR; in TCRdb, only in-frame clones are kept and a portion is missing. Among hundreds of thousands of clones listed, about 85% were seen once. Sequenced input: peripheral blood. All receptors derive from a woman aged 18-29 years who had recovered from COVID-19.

The CDR3 sequence: CASSPADGSILYGYTF. In DNA form, the CDR3 reads TGTGCCAGCAGCCCAGCGGACGGGTCTATCCTATATGGCTACACCTTC. The chain links TRBV7-2 to TRBJ1-2; D uncertain. CDR1 is SGHTA and CDR2 is FQGNSA in the germline V gene. CDR3 length: 16 residues. V lost 5 bases to trimming and J lost 5 bases, with 21 bases between them. The full variable domain, its missing parts supplied by reference TRBV7-2 and TRBJ1-2, is GAGVSQSPSNKVTEKGKDVELRCDPISGHTALYWYRQSLGQGLEFLIYFQGNSAPDKSGLPSDRFSAERTGGSVSTLTIQRTQQEDSAVYLCASSPADGSILYGYTFGSGTRLTVV.

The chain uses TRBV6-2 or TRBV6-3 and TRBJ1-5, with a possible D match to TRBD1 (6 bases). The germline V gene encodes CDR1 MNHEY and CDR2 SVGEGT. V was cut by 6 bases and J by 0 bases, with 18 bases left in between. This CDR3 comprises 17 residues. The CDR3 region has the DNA TGTGCCAGCAGCAGGACAGACACACGAATTAGCAATCAGCCCCAGCATTTT. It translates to CASSRTDTRISNQPQHF.

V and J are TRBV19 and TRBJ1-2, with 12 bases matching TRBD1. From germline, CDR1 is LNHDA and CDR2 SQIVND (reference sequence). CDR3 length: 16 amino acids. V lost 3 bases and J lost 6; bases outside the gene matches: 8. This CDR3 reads CASSIWFGTGGDGYTF. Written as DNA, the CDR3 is TGTGCCAGTAGTATCTGGTTCGGGACAGGGGGCGATGGCTACACCTTC.

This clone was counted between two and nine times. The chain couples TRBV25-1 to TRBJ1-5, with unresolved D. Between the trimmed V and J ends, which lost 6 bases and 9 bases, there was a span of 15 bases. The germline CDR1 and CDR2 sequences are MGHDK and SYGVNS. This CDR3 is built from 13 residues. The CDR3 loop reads CASSPGSFGPQHF. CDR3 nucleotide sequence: TGTGCCAGCAGCCCTGGGAGTTTCGGGCCCCAGCATTTT.

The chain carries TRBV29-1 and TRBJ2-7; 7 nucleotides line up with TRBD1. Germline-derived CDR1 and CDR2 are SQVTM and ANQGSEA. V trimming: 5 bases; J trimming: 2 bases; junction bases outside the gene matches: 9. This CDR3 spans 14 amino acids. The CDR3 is CSVIRQGRTYEQYF. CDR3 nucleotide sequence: TGCAGCGTTATACGACAGGGACGTACCTACGAGCAGTACTTC.

CDR3 in amino acids: CASGLRTGGTEAFF. The CDR3 DNA reads TGTGCCAGCGGCCTCCGGACAGGGGGCACTGAAGCTTTCTTT. The rearrangement joins TRBV6-2 or TRBV6-3 to TRBJ1-1; 10 positions agree with TRBD1. Germline loops: CDR1 MNHEY, CDR2 SVGEGT. This CDR3 region has 14 residues. V was clipped by 8 bases and J by 4 bases; unmatched bases: 7.

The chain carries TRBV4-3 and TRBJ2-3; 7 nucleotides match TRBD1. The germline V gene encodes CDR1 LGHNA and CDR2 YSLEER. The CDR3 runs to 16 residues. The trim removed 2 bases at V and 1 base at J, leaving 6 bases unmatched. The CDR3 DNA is TGCGCCAGCAGCCAACTAAGGGGGCGGGGCACAGATACGCAGTATTTT. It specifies CASSQLRGRGTDTQYF.

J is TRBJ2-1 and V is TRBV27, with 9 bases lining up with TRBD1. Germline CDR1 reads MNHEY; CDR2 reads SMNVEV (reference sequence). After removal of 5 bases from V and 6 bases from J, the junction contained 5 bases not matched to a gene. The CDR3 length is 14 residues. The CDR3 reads CASSLGQGGNEQFF. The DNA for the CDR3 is TGTGCCAGCAGTCTGGGACAGGGCGGCAATGAGCAGTTCTTC.

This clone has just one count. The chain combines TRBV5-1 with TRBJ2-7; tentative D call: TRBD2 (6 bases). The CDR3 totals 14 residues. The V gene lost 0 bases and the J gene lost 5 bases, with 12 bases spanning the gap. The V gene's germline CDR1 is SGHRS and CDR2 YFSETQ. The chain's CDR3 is CASSLGGTFHEQYF. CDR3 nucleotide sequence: TGCGCCAGCAGCTTGGGCGGGACGTTTCACGAGCAGTACTTC.

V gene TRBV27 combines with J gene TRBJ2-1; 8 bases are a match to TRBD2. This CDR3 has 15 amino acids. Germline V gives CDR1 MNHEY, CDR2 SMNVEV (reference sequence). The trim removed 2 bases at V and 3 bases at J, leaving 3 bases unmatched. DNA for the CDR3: TGTGCCAGCAGTTTAGCGGGAGGCCTCTACAATGAGCAGTTCTTC. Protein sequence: CASSLAGGLYNEQFF.

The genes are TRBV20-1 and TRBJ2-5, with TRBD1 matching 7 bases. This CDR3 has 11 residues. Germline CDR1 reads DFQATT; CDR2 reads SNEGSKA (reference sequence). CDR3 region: CSVGTEETQYF. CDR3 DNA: TGCAGCGTCGGGACAGAAGAGACCCAGTACTTC.

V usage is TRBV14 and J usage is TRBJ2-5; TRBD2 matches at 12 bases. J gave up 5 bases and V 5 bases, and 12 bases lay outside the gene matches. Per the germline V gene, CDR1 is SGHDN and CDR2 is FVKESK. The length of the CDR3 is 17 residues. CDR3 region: CASSARLAGAGQETQYF. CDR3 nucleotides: TGTGCCAGCAGCGCCCGACTAGCGGGAGCTGGTCAGGAGACCCAGTACTTC. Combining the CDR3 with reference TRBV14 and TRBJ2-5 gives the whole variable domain EAGVTQFPSHSVIEKGQTVTLRCDPISGHDNLYWYRRVMGKEIKFLLHFVKESKQDESGMPNNRFLAERTGGTYSTLKVQPAELEDSGVYFCASSARLAGAGQETQYFGPGTRLLVL.

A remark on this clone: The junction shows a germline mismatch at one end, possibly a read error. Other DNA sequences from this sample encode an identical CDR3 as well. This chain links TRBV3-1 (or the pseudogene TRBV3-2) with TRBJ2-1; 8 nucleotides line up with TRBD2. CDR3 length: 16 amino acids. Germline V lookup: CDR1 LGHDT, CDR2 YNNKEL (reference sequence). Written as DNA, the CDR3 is TGTGCCAGCAGCCAACGTTCCGGGAGGGCCTATAATGAGCAGTTCTTC. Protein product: CASSQRSGRAYNEQFF.

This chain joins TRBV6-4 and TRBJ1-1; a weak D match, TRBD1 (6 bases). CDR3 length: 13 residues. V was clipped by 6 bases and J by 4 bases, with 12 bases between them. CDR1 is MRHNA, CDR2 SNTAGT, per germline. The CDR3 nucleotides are TGTGCCAGCAGGAATACAGGGACCACTGAAGCTTTCTTT. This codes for CASRNTGTTEAFF.

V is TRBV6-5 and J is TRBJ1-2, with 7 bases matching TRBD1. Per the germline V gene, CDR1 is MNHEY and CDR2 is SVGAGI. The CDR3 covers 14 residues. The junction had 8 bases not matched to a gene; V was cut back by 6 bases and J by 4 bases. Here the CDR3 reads CASSPGGRRYGYTF. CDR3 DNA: TGTGCCAGCAGCCCAGGGGGTAGGCGCTATGGCTACACCTTC.

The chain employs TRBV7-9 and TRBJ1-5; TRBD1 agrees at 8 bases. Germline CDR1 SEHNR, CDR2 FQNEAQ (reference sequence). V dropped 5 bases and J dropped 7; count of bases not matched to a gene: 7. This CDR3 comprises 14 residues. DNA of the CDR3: TGTGCCAGCAGCCCCGGACAGGGTATACAGCCCCAGCATTTT. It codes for CASSPGQGIQPQHF.